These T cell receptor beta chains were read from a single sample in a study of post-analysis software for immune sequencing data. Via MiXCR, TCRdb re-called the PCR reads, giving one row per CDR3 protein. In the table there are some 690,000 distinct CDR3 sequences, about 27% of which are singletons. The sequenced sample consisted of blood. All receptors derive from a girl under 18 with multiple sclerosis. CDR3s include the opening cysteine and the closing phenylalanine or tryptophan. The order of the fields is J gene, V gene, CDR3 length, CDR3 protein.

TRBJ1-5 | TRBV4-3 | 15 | CASSQQRQGGQPQHF
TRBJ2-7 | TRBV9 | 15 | CASSPRGGEGYEQYF
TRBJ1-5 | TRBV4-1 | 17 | CASSQARGGTTNQPQHF
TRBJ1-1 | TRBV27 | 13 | CASSPGTGLRAFF
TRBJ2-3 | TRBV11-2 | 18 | CASSLDLGGRRFTDTQYF
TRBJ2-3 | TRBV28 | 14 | CACKTSGGRDTQYF
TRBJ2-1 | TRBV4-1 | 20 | CASSPGGLPGSYSSYNEQFF
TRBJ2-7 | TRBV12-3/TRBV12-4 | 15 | CASSPPWASSYEQYF
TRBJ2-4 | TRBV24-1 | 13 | CATSDPLTYGQYF
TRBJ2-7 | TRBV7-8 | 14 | CASSLVRGDCEQYF
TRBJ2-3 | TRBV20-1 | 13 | CSADLGDTDTQYF
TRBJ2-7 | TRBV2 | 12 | CASSEAAHEQYF
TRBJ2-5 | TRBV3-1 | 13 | CASRPAGEETQHF
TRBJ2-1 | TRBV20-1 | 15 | CSARDLAGASNEQFF
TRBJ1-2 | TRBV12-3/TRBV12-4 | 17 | CASSFWAPFVEGNGYTF
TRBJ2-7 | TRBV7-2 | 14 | CASSFPRQGREQYF
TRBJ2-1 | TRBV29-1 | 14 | CSVEGSPPRAEQFF
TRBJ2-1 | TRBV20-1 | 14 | CSARVADHYNEQFF
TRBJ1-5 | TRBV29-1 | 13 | CSVITGNNQPQHF
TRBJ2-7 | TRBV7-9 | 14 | CASNPRTAPYEQYF
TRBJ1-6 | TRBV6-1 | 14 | CASSERISNSPLHF
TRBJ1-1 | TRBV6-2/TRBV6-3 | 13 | CASSPHMNTEAFF
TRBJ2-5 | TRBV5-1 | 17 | CASSLGLAGSGQETQYF
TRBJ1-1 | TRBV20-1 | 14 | CSARDRRWATEAFF
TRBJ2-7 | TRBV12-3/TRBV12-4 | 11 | CASSMGTKQYF
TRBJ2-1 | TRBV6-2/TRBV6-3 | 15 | CASSYEAGGRSEQFF
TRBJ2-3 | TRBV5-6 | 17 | CASSLSPVTASTDTQYF
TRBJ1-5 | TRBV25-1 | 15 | CASSGRGTGNQPQHF
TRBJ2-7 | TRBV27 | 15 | CASSPTGLAGDEQYF
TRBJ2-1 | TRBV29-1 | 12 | CSVERNYNEQFF
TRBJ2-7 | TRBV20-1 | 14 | CSAPLPGDFHEQYF
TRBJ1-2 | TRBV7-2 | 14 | CASSLDRGAGGYTF
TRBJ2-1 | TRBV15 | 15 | CATSGSYRDWNEQFF
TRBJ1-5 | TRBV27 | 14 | CASRGGGVFQPQHF
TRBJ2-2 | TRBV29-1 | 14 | CSVAGTAYTGELFF
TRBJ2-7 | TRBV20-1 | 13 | CSAESGGAYEQYF
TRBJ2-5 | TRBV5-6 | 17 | CASSRIPGTIHQETPYF
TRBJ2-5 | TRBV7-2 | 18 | CASSLVWRLAGGQETQYF
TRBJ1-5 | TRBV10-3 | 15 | CAIRGGTGENQPQHF
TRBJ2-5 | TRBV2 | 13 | CASSESTPEAQYF
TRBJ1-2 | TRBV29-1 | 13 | CSVEEGQVYGYTF
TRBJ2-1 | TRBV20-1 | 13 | CSATAGVRNEQFF
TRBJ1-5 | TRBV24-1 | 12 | CATLTLSQPQHF
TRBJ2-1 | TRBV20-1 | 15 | CSAREPTSSYNEQFF
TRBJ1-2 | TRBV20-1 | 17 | CSAAGGSQQLSRNGYTF
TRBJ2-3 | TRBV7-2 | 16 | CASSSGLAGSIDTQYF
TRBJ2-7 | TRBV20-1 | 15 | CSATLAGVLSYEQYF
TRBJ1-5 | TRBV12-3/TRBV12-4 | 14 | CASSWSGNNQPQHF
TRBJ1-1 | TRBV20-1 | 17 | CSARWGPAPRGRTEAFF
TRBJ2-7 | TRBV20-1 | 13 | CSAQGLAVYEQYF
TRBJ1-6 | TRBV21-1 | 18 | CASSKGPRDISTDSPLHF
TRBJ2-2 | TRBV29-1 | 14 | CSVAFLTDTGELFF
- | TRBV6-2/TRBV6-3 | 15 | CASGPLGTNLYEQYF
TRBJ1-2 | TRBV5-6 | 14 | CASSLVDRDGGYTF
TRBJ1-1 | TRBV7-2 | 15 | CASSFRQGLNTEAFF
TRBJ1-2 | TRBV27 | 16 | CASSKTGTTKYYGYTF
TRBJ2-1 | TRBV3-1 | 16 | CASSRIGQGAEGEQFF
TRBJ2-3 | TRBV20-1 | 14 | CSARPPSEPDTQYF
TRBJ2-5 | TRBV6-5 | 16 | CASSYSWVLGRETQYF
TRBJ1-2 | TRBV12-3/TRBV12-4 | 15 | CASSLVGWANYGYTF